This T cell receptor (beta chain) was recovered during a study of memory CD4+ T cells and cytomegalovirus serostatus. Study-level background: Healthy Belgian adult donors included several CMV-positive and 24 CMV-negative people.

General study results and limits: Each of 67 CMV-associated TCRbeta sequences occurred in one to five individuals. Suggested: most of the CMV-linked TCR signature lies in CD4+ memory cells.

Single viable CD3+CD4+CD8-CD45RO+ cells were sorted as the memory CD4+ T cells. Positive selection with CD4 microbeads enriched total CD4+ T cells. In the case of this clone: The target antigen is unknown.

This table comes from immunoSEQ multiplex PCR, and its TCRdb copy is limited to in-frame clones, with some not included. Of about 75,000 clones in the sample, around 82% are singletons; the top ten hold just over 2.5%. Sequencing was done on a sample of memory CD4+ T cells from blood. The TCR was taken from an adult in good health and CMV-seropositive.

This CDR3 reads CASSRSPGTFNYGYTF. In DNA, the CDR3 is TGTGCCAGCAGTCGCAGTCCCGGGACATTTAACTATGGCTACACCTTC. The rearrangement joins TRBV27 to TRBJ1-2, with a tentative D call TRBD1 (6 bases). From germline, CDR1 is MNHEY and CDR2 SMNVEV (reference sequence). The CDR3 has 16 amino acids. V lost 5 bases and J lost 1, with 17 bases in between.